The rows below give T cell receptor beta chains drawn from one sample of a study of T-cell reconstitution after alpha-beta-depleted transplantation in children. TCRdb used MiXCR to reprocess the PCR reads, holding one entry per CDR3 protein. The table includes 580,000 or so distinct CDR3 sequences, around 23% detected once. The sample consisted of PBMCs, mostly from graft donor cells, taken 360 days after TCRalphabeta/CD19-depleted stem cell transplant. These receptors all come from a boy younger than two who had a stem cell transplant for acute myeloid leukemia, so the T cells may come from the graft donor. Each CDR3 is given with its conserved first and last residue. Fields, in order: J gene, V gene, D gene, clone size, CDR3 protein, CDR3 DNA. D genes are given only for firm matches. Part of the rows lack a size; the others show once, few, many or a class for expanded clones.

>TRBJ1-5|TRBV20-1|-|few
CSASPQPYSQPQHF
TGCAGTGCTAGTCCTCAACCGTACAGTCAGCCCCAGCATTTT
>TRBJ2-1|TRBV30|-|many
CAWTRSSYNEQFF
TGTGCCTGGACCCGGAGCTCCTACAATGAGCAGTTCTTC
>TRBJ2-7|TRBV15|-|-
CATSRDRNTYYEQYF
TGTGCCACCAGCAGAGATCGTAACACGTACTACGAGCAGTACTTC
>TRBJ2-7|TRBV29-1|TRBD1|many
CSAHGTGKYEQYF
TGCAGCGCTCACGGGACAGGGAAATACGAGCAGTACTTC
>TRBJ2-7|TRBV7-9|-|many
CASSLGVPFDEQYF
TGTGCCAGCAGCTTAGGGGTGCCCTTCGACGAGCAGTACTTC
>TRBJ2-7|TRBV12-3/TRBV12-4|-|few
CASSFRGTYEQYF
TGTGCCAGCAGTTTTAGGGGGACCTACGAGCAGTACTTC
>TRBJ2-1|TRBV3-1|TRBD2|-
CASCFGLAGGESYNEQFF
TGTGCCAGCTGTTTTGGACTAGCGGGGGGCGAATCCTACAATGAGCAGTTCTTC
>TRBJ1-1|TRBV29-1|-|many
CSGGGGPEAFF
TGCAGCGGCGGGGGGGGCCCTGAAGCTTTCTTT
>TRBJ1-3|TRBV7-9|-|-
CASSLVGSDGNTIYF
TGTGCCAGCAGCTTAGTCGGCAGTGACGGAAACACCATATATTTT
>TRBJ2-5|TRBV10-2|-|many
CASSETQGTQETQYF
TGCGCCAGCAGTGAGACGCAAGGGACTCAAGAGACCCAGTACTTC
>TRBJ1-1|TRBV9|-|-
CASSVDGGRGTEAFF
TGTGCCAGCAGCGTAGATGGAGGGAGGGGCACTGAAGCTTTCTTT
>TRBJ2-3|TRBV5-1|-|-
CASSRASGDTQYF
TGCGCCAGCAGCAGGGCATCGGGAGATACGCAGTATTTT
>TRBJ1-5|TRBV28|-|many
CASSLRVLPIGNQPQHF
TGTGCCAGCAGTCTTCGAGTATTGCCAATAGGCAATCAGCCCCAGCATTTT
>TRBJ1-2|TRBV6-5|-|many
CASSYSGNYGYTF
TGTGCCAGCAGTTACTCCGGTAACTATGGCTACACCTTC
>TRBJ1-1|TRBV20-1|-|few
CSAPAQVWNTEAFF
TGCAGTGCACCTGCCCAGGTATGGAACACTGAAGCTTTCTTT
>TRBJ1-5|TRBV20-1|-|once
CSVTNRGNQPQHF
TGCAGTGTAACAAACAGGGGCAATCAGCCCCAGCATTTT
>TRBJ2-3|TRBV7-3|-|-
CASSLGRHQDTQYF
TGTGCCAGCAGCTTGGGTAGACACCAAGATACGCAGTATTTT
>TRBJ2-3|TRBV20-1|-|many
CSANRRGEASTDTQYF
TGCAGTGCTAATAGGCGGGGCGAAGCTAGCACAGATACGCAGTATTTT
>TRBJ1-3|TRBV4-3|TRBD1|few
CASSQDDRGWNTIYF
TGCGCCAGCAGCCAAGACGACAGGGGCTGGAACACCATATATTTT
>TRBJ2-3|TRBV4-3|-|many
CASSQERRAQYF
TGCGCCAGCAGCCAAGAAAGACGGGCGCAGTATTTT
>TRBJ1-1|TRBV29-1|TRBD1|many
CSGDRGPMNTEAFF
TGCAGCGGTGACAGGGGCCCAATGAACACTGAAGCTTTCTTT
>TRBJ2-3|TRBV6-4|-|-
CASSDSGADTQYF
TGTGCCAGCAGTGACTCGGGGGCAGATACGCAGTATTTT
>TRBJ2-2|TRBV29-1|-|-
CSVETATAGELFF
TGCAGCGTTGAAACCGCGACGGCCGGGGAGCTGTTTTTT
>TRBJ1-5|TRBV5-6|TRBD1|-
CASSKTHTGTGWNQPQHF
TGTGCCAGCAGCAAAACACACACTGGGACAGGGTGGAATCAGCCCCAGCATTTT
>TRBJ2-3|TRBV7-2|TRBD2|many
CASSPELAGANTQYF
TGTGCCAGCAGCCCGGAACTAGCGGGGGCCAATACGCAGTATTTT
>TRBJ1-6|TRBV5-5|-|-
CASSLEVGGQPWGSPLHF
TGTGCCAGCAGCTTGGAAGTCGGAGGGCAGCCCTGGGGTTCACCCCTCCACTTT
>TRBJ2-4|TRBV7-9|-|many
CASSLTGAKNIQYF
TGTGCCAGCAGCTTAACAGGGGCCAAAAACATTCAGTACTTC
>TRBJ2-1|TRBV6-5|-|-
CATTPPGSEQFF
TGTGCCACCACTCCACCGGGGAGTGAGCAGTTCTTC
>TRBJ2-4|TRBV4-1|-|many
CASSQVRGTGNIQYF
TGCGCCAGCAGCCAAGTCAGGGGAACGGGAAACATTCAGTACTTC
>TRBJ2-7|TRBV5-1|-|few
CASSLLGDHEQYF
TGCGCCAGCAGCTTGCTAGGGGATCACGAGCAGTACTTC
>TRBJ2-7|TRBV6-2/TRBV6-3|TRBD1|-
CASSSTGDYEQYF
TGTGCCAGCAGTTCCACAGGGGACTACGAGCAGTACTTC
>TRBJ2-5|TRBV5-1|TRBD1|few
CASSLDGTGGRETQYF
TGCGCCAGCAGCTTGGATGGGACAGGGGGCCGGGAGACCCAGTACTTC
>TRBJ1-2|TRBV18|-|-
CASSPVSDGGYTF
TGTGCCAGCTCACCCGTATCGGATGGTGGCTACACCTTC
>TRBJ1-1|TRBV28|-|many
CASSLPGTMNTEAFF
TGTGCCAGCAGTCTGCCGGGTACAATGAACACTGAAGCTTTCTTT
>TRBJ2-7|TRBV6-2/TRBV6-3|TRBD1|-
CASTNWTGRNYEQYF
TGTGCCAGCACCAACTGGACAGGGAGGAACTACGAGCAGTACTTC
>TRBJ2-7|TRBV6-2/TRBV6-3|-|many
CASSYLDWLVYEQYF
TGTGCCAGCAGTTACTTAGACTGGCTAGTCTACGAGCAGTACTTC
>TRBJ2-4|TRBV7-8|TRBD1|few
CASSFQTGDIQYF
TGTGCCAGCAGCTTCCAGACAGGGGACATTCAGTACTTC
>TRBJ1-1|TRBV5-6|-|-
CASSLRGQEAFF
TGTGCCAGCAGCTTGCGGGGGCAGGAAGCTTTCTTT
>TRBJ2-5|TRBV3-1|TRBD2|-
CASSQEFGGMEETQYF
TGTGCCAGCAGCCAAGAATTCGGGGGGATGGAGGAGACCCAGTACTTC
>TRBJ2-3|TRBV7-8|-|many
CASSSDGPTDTQYF
TGTGCCAGCAGCTCGGACGGACCTACAGATACGCAGTATTTT
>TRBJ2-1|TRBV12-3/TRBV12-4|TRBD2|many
CASSLGLAANNEQFF
TGTGCCAGCAGTTTAGGACTAGCGGCCAACAATGAGCAGTTCTTC
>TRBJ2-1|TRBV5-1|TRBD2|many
CASSSGLAGGWHEQFF
TGCGCCAGCAGCTCCGGACTAGCGGGGGGCTGGCATGAGCAGTTCTTC
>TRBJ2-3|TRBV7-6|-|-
CASSLLLAKGDTQYF
TGTGCCAGCAGCTTACTGCTAGCGAAGGGAGATACGCAGTATTTT
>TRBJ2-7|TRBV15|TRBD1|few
CATSRGKDRGYEQYF
TGTGCCACCAGCAGAGGAAAGGACAGGGGCTACGAGCAGTACTTC
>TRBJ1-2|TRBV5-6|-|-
CASSSDSPYGYTF
TGTGCCAGCAGCTCGGACAGCCCGTATGGCTACACCTTC
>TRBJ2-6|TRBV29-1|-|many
CSVEVLGSGANVLTF
TGCAGCGTTGAAGTCCTGGGCTCTGGGGCCAACGTCCTGACTTTC
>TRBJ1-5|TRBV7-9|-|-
CASSEGRTGSNQPQHF
TGTGCCAGCAGCGAAGGGCGGACGGGTAGCAATCAGCCCCAGCATTTT